This T cell receptor beta chain was identified during a study of shared clonotypes between healthy human individuals. About the study: For every donor, three CD4 naive, three CD4 memory, two CD8 naive and one CD8 memory plates were used. General study results and limits: It was observed that roughly 5.5% of naive CD4 clonotypes were shared across four donors.

Naive CD8 cells lacked CD45RO and underwent positive selection for CCR7, leaving out terminally differentiated effector memory CD45RA+ cells. Caucasian adults living in Nashville, Tennessee, provided all samples. V lost 0 bases to trimming and J lost 1 base, with 13 bases between them. The CDR3 has 17 residues. CDR1 is MNHEY, CDR2 SMNVEV, per germline (reference sequence). Turning to this clone: The target antigen is unknown.

Measured with immunoSEQ multiplex PCR; TCRdb has only the in-frame clones, and not every one. The sample carries around 2.1 million clones, about 92% recorded once. The receptor was derived from a man aged 18 to 29 in good health. Some clones in this sample may be carry-over from other donors' samples. Sequences were obtained from naive CD8+ T cells from PBMCs. The chain has TRBV27 and TRBJ2-1, with a possible D match to TRBD1 (6 bases). The CDR3 DNA follows: TGTGCCAGCAGTTTATCCAGGACAGATTCTTCCTACAATGAGCAGTTCTTC. Protein sequence: CASSLSRTDSSYNEQFF.